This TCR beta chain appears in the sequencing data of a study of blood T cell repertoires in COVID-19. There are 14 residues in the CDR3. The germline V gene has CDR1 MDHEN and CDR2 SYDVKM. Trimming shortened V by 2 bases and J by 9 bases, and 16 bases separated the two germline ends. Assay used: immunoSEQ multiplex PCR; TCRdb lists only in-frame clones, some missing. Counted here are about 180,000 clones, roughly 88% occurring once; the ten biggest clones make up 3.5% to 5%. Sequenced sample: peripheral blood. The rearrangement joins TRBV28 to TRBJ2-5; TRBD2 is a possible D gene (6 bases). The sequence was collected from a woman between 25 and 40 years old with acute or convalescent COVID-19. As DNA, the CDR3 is TGTGCCAGCAGTTTACCCGACGGAGGGATGGCCCAGTACTTC. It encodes CASSLPDGGMAQYF. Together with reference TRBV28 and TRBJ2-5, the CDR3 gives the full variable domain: DVKVTQSSRYLVKRTGEKVFLECVQDMDHENMFWYRQDPGLGLRLIYFSYDVKMKEKGDIPEGYSVSREKKERFSLILESASTNQTSMYLCASSLPDGGMAQYFGPGTRLLVL.